A selection of T cell receptor beta chains follows, all from one sample in a study of Graves' ophthalmopathy and Graves' hyperthyroidism. TCRdb analysed the multiplex PCR reads with MiXCR anew, one entry per CDR3 protein. The data contain over a million distinct CDR3 sequences, about two fifths of them seen just once; the ten biggest clones take up 8.5% to 14%. Source material: peripheral blood or thyroid tissue (not recorded which). The receptor source for this set is an adult man with Graves' hyperthyroidism. Each CDR3 is given with its conserved first and last residue. A D gene is named only where the DNA matches it firmly. A row's size may be missing; if present it is once, few, many or a size class.

. | TRBJ2-7 | TRBV6-5 | few | TGTGCCAGCAGACCCAGCAGGACAGTTTCCTACGAGCAGTACTTC | CASRPSRTVSYEQYF
TRBD1 | TRBJ1-1 | TRBV9 | few | TGTGCCAGCAGTCCTATGACAGGGATGAACACTGAAGCTTTCTTT | CASSPMTGMNTEAFF
. | TRBJ2-7 | TRBV6-5 | few | TGTGCCAGCAGTTACTCAACCTCGACATACTCCTACGAGCAGTACTTC | CASSYSTSTYSYEQYF
TRBD1 | TRBJ1-4 | TRBV10-3 | many | TGTGCCATCAGACCGGGGACAGGGGAAGCGGGGGGTGAAAAACTGTTTTTT | CAIRPGTGEAGGEKLFF
. | TRBJ2-5 | TRBV5-1 | many | TGCGCCAGCAGCTTGGACAGCCGCAGACAAGTCGAGGAGACCCAGTACTTC | CASSLDSRRQVEETQYF
. | TRBJ1-6 | TRBV4-1 | . | TGCGCCAGCAGCCACGTTGTCCTCGAAAAGGAACCCCTCCACTTT | CASSHVVLEKEPLHF
TRBD1 | TRBJ2-7 | TRBV15 | . | TGTGCCACCAGCCATATACTGACCGGGACAGGGAGCTACGAGCAGTACTTC | CATSHILTGTGSYEQYF
. | TRBJ1-2 | TRBV10-3 | many | TGTGCCATTGGAGTAGCTAACTATGGCTACACCTTC | CAIGVANYGYTF
. | TRBJ1-1 | TRBV11-2 | many | TGTGCCAGCAGCGGAGGCGTTAACACTGAAGCTTTCTTT | CASSGGVNTEAFF
. | TRBJ1-4 | TRBV4-3 | once | TGCGCCAGCAGCCAAGATCCGGCCCGGGGAGCTAATGAAAAACTGTTTTTT | CASSQDPARGANEKLFF
. | TRBJ1-4 | TRBV7-6 | . | TGTGCCAGCAGCCGCGGACAGTACAATGAAAAACTGTTTTTT | CASSRGQYNEKLFF
. | TRBJ2-7 | TRBV29-1 | . | TGCATACTTCGGTGGGGGACTGAAGGCTACGAGCAGTACTTC | CILRWGTEGYEQYF
. | TRBJ1-5 | TRBV10-2 | . | TGTGCCAGCAGTTCCAACCACAATCAGCCCCAGCATTTT | CASSSNHNQPQHF
. | TRBJ2-7 | TRBV19 | many | TGTGCCAGTAGTATTGAGGGTTACGAGCAGTACTTC | CASSIEGYEQYF
TRBD1 | TRBJ2-2 | TRBV7-6 | many | TGTGCCAGCAGTAGGGGGACAGCAACCGCGAACACCGGGGAGCTGTTTTTT | CASSRGTATANTGELFF
. | TRBJ1-5 | TRBV6-1 | . | TGTGCCAGCAGTGAAGCCGGTGGGAACAATCAGCCCCAGCATTTT | CASSEAGGNNQPQHF
. | TRBJ1-2 | TRBV10-2 | . | TGCGCCAGCAGTGAGCCGGACAGCCTTCAGGAACTATGGGGCTACACCTTC | CASSEPDSLQELWGYTF
TRBD1 | TRBJ1-6 | TRBV12-3/TRBV12-4 | few | TGTGCCAGCTGGCTCGCCGGGACAGGGGGTAATTCACCCCTCCACTTT | CASWLAGTGGNSPLHF
. | TRBJ2-3 | TRBV5-4 | . | TGTGCCAGCAGCTTGGGCGCCGCCTCAACAGATGCGCAGTATTTT | CASSLGAASTDAQYF
. | TRBJ2-5 | TRBV3-1 | few | TGTGCCAGCAGTCCCGGTTTGGGGCCAGTTATGGAGACCCAGTACTTC | CASSPGLGPVMETQYF
. | TRBJ1-2 | TRBV28 | few | TGTGCCAGCAGTTTAATCCCCGATGGCTACACCTTC | CASSLIPDGYTF
. | TRBJ1-5 | TRBV7-9 | . | TGTGCCAGCAGCTTAGGGGGGACGCGAGGTCAGCCCCAGCATTTT | CASSLGGTRGQPQHF
TRBD1 | TRBJ1-1 | TRBV2 | . | TGTGCCAGCAGGACGGGGACAGGGGGGAACACTGAAGCTTTCTTT | CASRTGTGGNTEAFF
TRBD2 | TRBJ2-5 | TRBV5-1 | . | TGCGCCAGCAGCTTGGCCGCGGGGGTCCAAGAGACCCAGTACTTC | CASSLAAGVQETQYF
. | TRBJ1-5 | TRBV5-5 | . | TGTGCCAGCAGCCCAAGTTCAGAACAGCCCCAGCATTTT | CASSPSSEQPQHF
. | TRBJ2-6 | TRBV4-1 | few | TGCGCCAGCAGCCAATACCCCCGGACAGCTCCATTTAGCTCTGGGGCCAACGTCCTGACTTTC | CASSQYPRTAPFSSGANVLTF